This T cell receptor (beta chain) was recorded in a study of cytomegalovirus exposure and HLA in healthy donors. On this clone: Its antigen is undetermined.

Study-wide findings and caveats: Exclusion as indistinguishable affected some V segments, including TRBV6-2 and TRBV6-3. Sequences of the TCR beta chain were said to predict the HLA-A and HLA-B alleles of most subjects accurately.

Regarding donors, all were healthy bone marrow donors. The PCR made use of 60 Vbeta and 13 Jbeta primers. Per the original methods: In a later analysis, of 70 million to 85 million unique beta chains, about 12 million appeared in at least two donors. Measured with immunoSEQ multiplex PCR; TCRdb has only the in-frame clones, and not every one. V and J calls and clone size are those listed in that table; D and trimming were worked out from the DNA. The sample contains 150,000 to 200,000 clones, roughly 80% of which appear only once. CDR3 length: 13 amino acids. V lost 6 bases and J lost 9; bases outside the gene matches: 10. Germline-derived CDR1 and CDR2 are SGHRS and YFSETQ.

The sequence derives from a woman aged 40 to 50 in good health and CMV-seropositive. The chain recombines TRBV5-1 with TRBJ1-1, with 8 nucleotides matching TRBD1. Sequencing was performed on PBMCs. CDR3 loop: CASTAGQEAKAFF. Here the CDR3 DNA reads TGCGCCAGCACCGCGGGACAGGAAGCTAAAGCTTTCTTT.